One sample yielded the 21 T cell receptor beta chains listed below, sequenced in a study of OX40 agonist ivuxolimab in advanced cancers. This table comes from immunoSEQ multiplex PCR, and its TCRdb copy is limited to in-frame clones, with some not included. The data show 59,000 or so clones, 85% to 90% seen once. This material consisted of CD4+ or CD8+ T cells sorted from blood, taken in a trial of the OX40 agonist ivuxolimab. The source of these receptors is an adult with an advanced solid tumor such as melanoma, head and neck, liver or kidney cancer.

The gene calls are TRBV11-2 and TRBJ2-1; no firm D call. This CDR3 is built from 15 residues. The germline V and J ends were trimmed by 7 bases and 1 base, with 14 bases remaining between them. Per the germline V gene, CDR1 is SGHAT and CDR2 is FQNNGV. The CDR3 is CASTIDIISYNEQFF. As DNA, the CDR3 is TGTGCCAGCACCATCGACATTATTTCCTACAATGAGCAGTTCTTC.

The CDR3 region is CASSPFRVQYF. The CDR3 DNA reads as TGTGCCAGCAGTCCTTTTAGGGTGCAGTACTTC. The chain recombines TRBV28 with TRBJ2-7; D not certain. Germline V gene lookup returns CDR1 MDHEN and CDR2 SYDVKM. This CDR3 is built from 11 residues. The V and J ends lost 5 bases and 9 bases respectively, with 11 bases between them.

The table lists this clone with a count of one. The chain uses TRBV19 and TRBJ1-2; 9 bases fit TRBD1. Per the germline V gene, CDR1 is LNHDA and CDR2 is SQIVND (reference sequence). Trimming took 2 bases from V and 4 from J; bases not matched to a gene: 5. The CDR3 has 15 residues. The CDR3 here is CASSIRTGDTYGYTF. CDR3 DNA sequence: TGTGCCAGTAGTATACGGACAGGGGATACCTATGGCTACACCTTC.

The chain employs TRBV27 and TRBJ1-5, with 8 bases that match TRBD1. This CDR3 spans 12 amino acids. The germline CDR1 and CDR2 sequences are MNHEY and SMNVEV (reference sequence). J gave up 9 bases and V 9 bases, and 7 bases lay outside the gene matches. The CDR3 reads CASGQGQRPQHF. The CDR3 nucleotides are TGTGCCAGTGGACAGGGTCAACGGCCCCAGCATTTT.

This chain joins TRBV12-5 and TRBJ2-6; TRBD1 agrees at 9 bases. V lost 0 bases and J lost 3; bases outside the gene matches: 21. The CDR3 spans 23 residues. CDR1 is LGHNT, CDR2 FRNRAP, per germline. In nucleotides, the CDR3 is TGTGCTAGTGGTTTGGTACGGACTGAGGTTCTGGGGACAGGGTCTGGTGGGGCCAACGTCCTGACTTTC. Its translation is CASGLVRTEVLGTGSGGANVLTF. Full variable domain (missing parts from reference TRBV12-5 and TRBJ2-6): DARVTQTPRHKVTEMGQEVTMRCQPILGHNTVFWYRQTMMQGLELLAYFRNRAPLDDSGMPKDRFSAEMPDATLATLKIQPSEPRDSAVYFCASGLVRTEVLGTGSGGANVLTFGAGSRLTVL.

CDR3 region: CASSVGGQGYEQYF. In nucleotides, the CDR3 is TGTGCCAGCAGCGTTGGGGGACAGGGGTACGAGCAGTACTTC. The V gene is TRBV5-4, the J gene TRBJ2-7, with TRBD1 matching 10 bases. V trimming: 4 bases; J trimming: 4 bases; junction bases outside the gene matches: 5. The CDR3 has 14 residues. CDR1 SGHNT and CDR2 YYREEE come from the germline V gene (reference sequence).

The rearrangement joins TRBV6-5 to TRBJ2-2; D might be TRBD1 (6 bases). Trimming removed 6 bases at V and 4 bases at J, with 15 bases between. Per the germline V gene, CDR1 is MNHEY and CDR2 is SVGAGI. The CDR3 is 15 amino acids. The CDR3: CASSTGLKSTGELFF. The CDR3 region has the DNA TGTGCCAGCAGCACAGGGTTGAAGAGCACCGGGGAGCTGTTTTTT.

This chain connects TRBV9 to TRBJ2-5, with 7 bases that match TRBD2. Germline CDR1 and CDR2: SGDLS and YYNGEE. V was pared by 2 bases and J by 2 bases, with 6 bases of the junction left unmatched. This CDR3 comprises 15 residues. This chain's CDR3 is CASSVDPSGQETQYF. The CDR3 region has the DNA TGTGCCAGCAGCGTTGATCCTAGCGGACAAGAGACCCAGTACTTC.

This sequence joins TRBV7-6 and TRBJ2-7; D remains ambiguous. The CDR3 consists of 12 residues. The ends were cut back, 4 bases at V and 6 bases at J, with 10 bases in the middle. Germline CDR1 is SGHVS and CDR2 is FNYEAQ. The CDR3 sequence is CASSSTTREQYF. The CDR3 bases are TGTGCCAGCAGCTCAACTACACGCGAGCAGTACTTC.

In DNA, the CDR3 is TGTGCCAGCAGTGACAGCTACACCGGGGAGCTGTTTTTT. Its protein is CASSDSYTGELFF. This chain connects TRBV2 to TRBJ2-2; D is unclear. Trimming removed 3 bases from V and 3 bases from J, with 5 bases in between. This CDR3 has 13 amino acids. Germline CDR1 and CDR2: SNHLY and FYNNEI.

The chain is built from TRBV5-6 and TRBJ1-1; 7 bases line up with TRBD1. V trimming: 0 bases; J trimming: 4 bases; junction bases outside the gene matches: 6. This CDR3 has 15 amino acids. CDR1 is SGHDT, CDR2 YYEEEE, per germline. The CDR3 loop reads CASSLDRGRGTEAFF. The CDR3 coding sequence is TGTGCCAGCAGCTTGGACAGGGGTAGGGGCACTGAAGCTTTCTTT.

The chain links TRBV10-3 to TRBJ2-7; D gene unclear. Deletions cut 7 bases from V and 3 bases from J, with 13 bases between. The germline CDR1 and CDR2 sequences are ENHRY and SYGVKD. This CDR3 has 13 residues. CDR3 nucleotides: TGTGCCATCAAACCCAACAGCCTCTACGAGCAGTACTTC. Amino acids: CAIKPNSLYEQYF.

This chain joins TRBV28 and TRBJ1-3; D remains ambiguous. Deletions cut 4 bases from V and 1 base from J, with 8 bases between. The CDR3 contains 14 residues. CDR1 and CDR2 (germline): MDHEN, SYDVKM. The CDR3 is CASSSWGSGNTIYF. The CDR3 DNA sequence: TGTGCCAGCAGTTCATGGGGATCTGGAAACACCATATATTTT.

The V call is TRBV11-2, the J call TRBJ2-3; D remains ambiguous. The CDR3 has 15 amino acids. V lost 1 base and J lost 1, with 9 bases in between. Germline values: CDR1 SGHAT, CDR2 FQNNGV. The CDR3 DNA sequence: TGTGCCAGCAGCTTAGCAGTGACTGGCACAGATACGCAGTATTTT. Translating it yields CASSLAVTGTDTQYF.

This sequence joins TRBV5-6 and TRBJ2-5; D is unresolved. The CDR3 spans 16 residues. Germline CDR1 SGHDT, CDR2 YYEEEE. Trimming stripped 0 bases from V and 5 bases from J, with 17 bases between. CDR3 sequence (DNA): TGTGCCAGCAGCTTGGGGTTAGCTCAACCTCGTGAGACCCAGTACTTC. This translates into CASSLGLAQPRETQYF.

This chain joins TRBV28 and TRBJ2-1; 11 nucleotides align to TRBD2. The CDR3 is 19 residues long. Germline assignment: CDR1 MDHEN and CDR2 SYDVKM. V lost 2 bases and J lost 1; bases outside the gene matches: 10. The CDR3 protein is CASSLTLLLAGVSYNEQFF. As DNA, the CDR3 is TGTGCCAGCAGTTTAACCCTCTTACTAGCGGGGGTATCCTACAATGAGCAGTTCTTC. Combining the CDR3 with reference TRBV28 and TRBJ2-1 gives the whole variable domain DVKVTQSSRYLVKRTGEKVFLECVQDMDHENMFWYRQDPGLGLRLIYFSYDVKMKEKGDIPEGYSVSREKKERFSLILESASTNQTSMYLCASSLTLLLAGVSYNEQFFGPGTRLTVL.

The V gene is TRBV5-1, the J gene TRBJ2-3; 7 bases are a match to TRBD2. In germline, CDR1 is SGHRS, CDR2 YFSETQ. Trimming cost V 0 bases and J 4 bases; bases outside gene matches: 5. This CDR3 region has 15 residues. This CDR3 reads CASSLGVGGADTQYF. CDR3 coding DNA: TGCGCCAGCAGCTTGGGGGTGGGAGGGGCAGATACGCAGTATTTT.

CDR3 DNA sequence: TGTGCCAGCAGCTTGGCCGCCGGGACAGGGTCATGGTACGAGCAGTACTTC. It codes for CASSLAAGTGSWYEQYF. V usage is TRBV5-4 and J usage is TRBJ2-7; TRBD1 matches 9 bases. The germline V gene encodes CDR1 SGHNT and CDR2 YYREEE (reference sequence). The CDR3 covers 17 residues. The J segment lost 4 bases and the V segment lost 0 bases, leaving 11 bases of the junction unmatched.

The genes are TRBV30 and TRBJ1-1; TRBD1 aligns across 7 bases. With V trimmed by 0 bases and J by 4 bases, 8 bases remained unmatched. Per germline, CDR1 GTSNPN and CDR2 SVGIG (reference sequence). CDR3 size: 15 residues. The chain's CDR3 is CAWSVKVAGGTEAFF. The CDR3 region has the DNA TGTGCCTGGAGTGTAAAAGTAGCAGGGGGCACTGAAGCTTTCTTT. Full variable domain (remainder filled in from reference TRBV30 and TRBJ1-1): SQTIHQWPATLVQPVGSPLSLECTVEGTSNPNLYWYRQAAGRGLQLLFYSVGIGQISSEVPQNLSASRPQDRQFILSSKKLLLSDSGFYLCAWSVKVAGGTEAFFGQGTRLTVV.

The rearrangement links TRBV12-5 to TRBJ2-3; 10 positions match TRBD2. The germline V gene has CDR1 LGHNT and CDR2 FRNRAP. This CDR3 has 17 residues. J lost 3 bases, V lost 0 bases, and 6 bases had no gene match. This CDR3 reads CASGLVLSGGATDTQYF. The CDR3 DNA reads as TGTGCTAGTGGTTTGGTCCTAAGCGGGGGGGCAACAGATACGCAGTATTTT.

The chain couples TRBV6-5 to TRBJ2-2; D is undetermined. V dropped 3 bases and J dropped 0 bases, with 5 bases sitting between them. The CDR3 is made up of 14 amino acids. Germline values: CDR1 MNHEY, CDR2 SVGAGI. CDR3 nucleotide sequence: TGTGCCAGCAGTTATCAGCCGAACACCGGGGAGCTGTTTTTT. This translates into CASSYQPNTGELFF.